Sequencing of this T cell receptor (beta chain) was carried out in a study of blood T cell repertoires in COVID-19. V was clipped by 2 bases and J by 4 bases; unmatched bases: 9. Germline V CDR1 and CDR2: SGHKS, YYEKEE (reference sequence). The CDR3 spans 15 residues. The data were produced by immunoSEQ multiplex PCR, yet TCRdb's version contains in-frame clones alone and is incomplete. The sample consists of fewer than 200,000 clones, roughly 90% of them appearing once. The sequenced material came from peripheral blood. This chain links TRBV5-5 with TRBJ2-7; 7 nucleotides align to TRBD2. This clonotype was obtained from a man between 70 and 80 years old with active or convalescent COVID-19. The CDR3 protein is CASSFRREGIYEQYF. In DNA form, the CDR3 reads TGTGCCAGCAGCTTTAGGAGGGAGGGGATATACGAGCAGTACTTC.